One sample yielded the 17 T cell receptor beta chains listed below, sequenced in a study of CD8 T cells in Susac syndrome. Random hexamers served to reverse transcribe about 0.45 to 1 ug RNA. One entry per CDR3 protein, called by TCRdb with MiXCR from the immunoSEQ multiplex PCR reads. The sample contains fewer than 100,000 distinct CDR3 sequences, more than 85% of which appear only once. Sequenced material: CD8+ T cells from PBMCs. These receptors were obtained from a human donor with multiple sclerosis.

The gene calls are TRBV27 and TRBJ1-1, with D tentatively TRBD1 (5 bases). CDR3 length: 13 residues. With 3 bases removed from V and 3 bases from J, the gap between germline ends came to 8 bases. Germline assignment: CDR1 MNHEY and CDR2 SMNVEV (reference sequence). CDR3 bases: TGTGCCAGCAGTTTTGACAGTTACACTGAAGCTTTCTTT. Translated: CASSFDSYTEAFF.

Here the CDR3 DNA reads TGTGCCAGCAGCCGGGGGCTAGCGAGCTCCTACGAGCAGTACTTC. It specifies CASSRGLASSYEQYF. The chain carries TRBV14 and TRBJ2-7, with D perhaps given as TRBD1 or TRBD2 (6 bases each). Germline CDR1 SGHDN, CDR2 FVKESK. Deletions cut 4 bases from V and 0 bases from J, with 13 bases between. The CDR3 is made up of 15 amino acids.

CDR3 nucleotide sequence: TGTGCCAGCAGTGAGTCTAGCGGTTACAATGAGCAGTTCTTC. It encodes CASSESSGYNEQFF. The chain couples TRBV2 to TRBJ2-1; the match to TRBD2 covers 7 bases. J lost 4 bases, V lost 3 bases, and 3 bases had no gene match. Looked up from germline, CDR1 is SNHLY and CDR2 is FYNNEI. The CDR3 is made up of 14 amino acids.

The chain couples TRBV5-4 to TRBJ2-7; D is undetermined. The germline CDR1 and CDR2 sequences are SGHNT and YYREEE (reference sequence). V lost 1 base and J lost 6, with 5 bases in between. The CDR3 contains 11 residues. DNA for the CDR3: TGTGCCAGCAGCTTGAATGGCGAGCAGTACTTC. This translates into CASSLNGEQYF. The full variable domain, its missing parts supplied by reference TRBV5-4 and TRBJ2-7, is ETGVTQSPTHLIKTRGQQVTLRCSSQSGHNTVSWYQQALGQGPQFIFQYYREEENGRGNFPPRFSGLQFPNYSSELNVNALELDDSALYLCASSLNGEQYFGPGTRLTVT.

The V call is TRBV20-1, the J call TRBJ1-1, with D hard to call. This CDR3 comprises 12 residues. Germline V gives CDR1 DFQATT, CDR2 SNEGSKA (reference sequence). With 3 bases removed from V and 0 bases from J, the gap between germline ends came to 5 bases. The CDR3 reads CSARGLNTEAFF. Here the CDR3 DNA reads TGCAGTGCTAGGGGTCTGAACACTGAAGCTTTCTTT.

The chain uses TRBV2 and TRBJ2-1; 10 nucleotides align to TRBD2. CDR1 SNHLY and CDR2 FYNNEI come from the germline V gene. CDR3 size: 15 residues. V lost 9 bases and J lost 1; bases outside the gene matches: 6. This CDR3 is CASTSGAVSYNEQFF. The CDR3 nucleotides are TGTGCCAGTACTAGCGGGGCTGTGTCCTACAATGAGCAGTTCTTC.

This chain joins TRBV30 and TRBJ1-2; 7 bases map to TRBD1. CDR1 is GTSNPN, CDR2 SVGIG, per germline (reference sequence). This CDR3 has 11 residues. CDR3 DNA sequence: TGTGCTCTCCAGGGGGACTATGGCTACACCTTC. Amino acid sequence: CALQGDYGYTF.

The V call is TRBV13, the J call TRBJ2-1, with a weak D call TRBD2 (7 bases). V was shortened by 7 bases and J by 0 bases, with 16 bases between the two germline ends. This CDR3 comprises 16 residues. Germline CDR1 PRHDT, CDR2 FYEKMQ (reference sequence). CDR3 residues: CASTQRGEGSYNEQFF. CDR3 nucleotide sequence: TGTGCCAGCACCCAGAGGGGGGAGGGCTCCTACAATGAGCAGTTCTTC.

This clonotype was seen just once. The chain is built from TRBV7-2 and TRBJ2-1, with 9 bases lining up with TRBD2. Germline V gene lookup returns CDR1 SGHTA and CDR2 FQGNSA. The V segment lost 4 bases and the J segment 0 bases; nucleotides outside the gene matches: 4. The CDR3 runs 16 residues. The CDR3: CASSSLAGTSYNEQFF. CDR3 sequence (DNA): TGTGCCAGCAGCTCTCTAGCGGGGACCTCCTACAATGAGCAGTTCTTC.

This rearrangement joins TRBV2 to TRBJ1-1; unclear D gene. V lost 2 bases to trimming and J lost 1 base, with 11 bases between them. The germline V gene has CDR1 SNHLY and CDR2 FYNNEI. The CDR3 runs 15 residues. The CDR3 loop reads CASSETGPQNTEAFF. CDR3 nucleotide sequence: TGTGCCAGCAGTGAAACCGGGCCTCAGAACACTGAAGCTTTCTTT.

The V and J genes are TRBV12-5 and TRBJ2-1; perhaps D is TRBD1 or TRBD2 (6 bases each). V gave up 3 bases and J gave up 5 bases, with 14 bases separating them. Per germline, CDR1 LGHNT and CDR2 FRNRAP. This CDR3 region has 15 residues. The CDR3 is CASGFWGAKNNEQFF. Here the CDR3 DNA reads TGTGCTAGTGGTTTTTGGGGGGCGAAAAACAATGAGCAGTTCTTC.

Written as DNA, the CDR3 is TGTGCCAGCAGTTACACAGATACCTACGAGCAGTACTTC. This translates into CASSYTDTYEQYF. This chain uses TRBV6-2 or TRBV6-3 with TRBJ2-7; no firm D call. Trimming removed 2 bases from V and 2 bases from J, with 7 bases in between. Germline V CDR1 and CDR2: MNHEY, SVGEGT. CDR3 length: 13 residues.

To note about this clonotype: The junction and the germline gene differ at one end; a read error may be behind it. The chain uses TRBV7-8 and TRBJ1-1; the D is unclear. The CDR3 has 14 residues. Germline CDR1 and CDR2: SGHVS and FQNEAQ. The CDR3 coding sequence is TGTGCCAGCAGCTTAACGACGTCGAACACTGAAGCTTCCTTT. Translation gives CASSLTTSNTEASF.

The gene calls are TRBV7-8 and TRBJ2-1; D is perhaps TRBD1 (6 bases). Germline V gene lookup returns CDR1 SGHVS and CDR2 FQNEAQ. V shed 5 bases and J shed 0 bases, with 11 bases lying between them. The CDR3 sequence is 15 residues long. CDR3 sequence: CASSARTASYNEQFF. The CDR3, as DNA: TGTGCCAGCAGCGCCCGGACAGCCTCCTACAATGAGCAGTTCTTC.

The chain couples TRBV30 to TRBJ2-7; D is undetermined. The CDR3 totals 13 residues. The V gene's germline CDR1 is GTSNPN and CDR2 SVGIG (reference sequence). The V end was cut by 2 bases, the J end by 3 bases, with 11 bases between. CDR3 residues: CAWSPGPIYEQYF. CDR3 coding DNA: TGTGCCTGGAGTCCAGGACCGATCTACGAGCAGTACTTC.

The chain employs TRBV7-2 and TRBJ2-3; D is undetermined. Trimming removed 3 bases from V and 6 bases from J, with 10 bases in between. This CDR3 is 13 amino acids long. The germline V gene has CDR1 SGHTA and CDR2 FQGNSA. The DNA for the CDR3 is TGTGCCAGCAGCTTTATCCCGAGGGATACGCAGTATTTT. It encodes CASSFIPRDTQYF.

This sequence joins TRBV27 and TRBJ2-3, with TRBD2 identical over 7 bases. The junction had 14 bases not matched to a gene; V was cut back by 5 bases and J by 6 bases. CDR1 is MNHEY and CDR2 is SMNVEV in the germline V gene (reference sequence). The CDR3 has 16 amino acids. In DNA, the CDR3 is TGTGCCAGCAGTCCTCTGGATAGGCGGGGGTCGGATACGCAGTATTTT. This encodes CASSPLDRRGSDTQYF.